The 22 T cell receptor beta chains below come from one sample, sequenced in a study of blood T cells in healthy people across ages. Then a second PCR, running roughly 7 to 11 cycles, was carried out with a sample-barcoded 5' primer and a J-beta primer mix. MiXCR, applied by TCRdb to the 5' RACE reads, yields one record per CDR3 protein. The sample lists fewer than 900,000 distinct CDR3 sequences; around 46% were seen once. Sequenced material: blood. The receptor source for this set is a woman aged 55-75 years in good health.

In this sample, this clonotype turned up a few times. The rearrangement links TRBV6-2 or TRBV6-3 to TRBJ2-7, with no clear D. CDR1 is MNHEY, CDR2 SVGEGT, per germline. The CDR3 is 16 amino acids. V lost 2 bases and J lost 3, with 17 bases in between. The CDR3 bases are TGTGCCAGCAGTTACCCAACAGACACCTTCAGCTACGAGCAGTACTTC. This translates into CASSYPTDTFSYEQYF.

The chain couples TRBV29-1 to TRBJ2-2; TRBD1 is a possible D gene (5 bases). Per germline, CDR1 SQVTM and CDR2 ANQGSEA. The CDR3 spans 12 residues. The V gene lost 4 bases and the J gene lost 3 bases, with 6 bases spanning the gap. The CDR3 DNA sequence: TGCAGCGTTGCCAGGGACACCGGGGAGCTGTTTTTT. It encodes CSVARDTGELFF.

This clonotype was found a few times. The gene calls are TRBV5-6 and TRBJ2-7; D is possibly TRBD1 (7 bases). V gave up 0 bases and J gave up 3 bases, with 22 bases separating them. Germline V CDR1 and CDR2: SGHDT, YYEEEE. The CDR3 spans 18 residues. The CDR3 bases are TGTGCCAGCAGCTTGGCCAGTGGGGGGACAGCTATATTCTACGAGCAGTACTTC. As protein: CASSLASGGTAIFYEQYF.

This clonotype has a handful of counts. The chain's CDR3 is CASSQAGGTSYEQYF. The CDR3 DNA reads TGTGCCAGCAGCCAAGCTGGCGGGACTTCCTACGAGCAGTACTTC. This chain uses TRBV3-1 with TRBJ2-7; TRBD2 is a possible D gene (6 bases). The CDR3 is 15 amino acids. Germline V CDR1 and CDR2: LGHDT, YNNKEL (reference sequence). Trimming took off 1 base at V and 1 base at J, with 11 bases between the two ends.

This clonotype was seen at least ten times. This chain connects TRBV29-1 to TRBJ2-5, with D tentatively TRBD1 (5 bases). This CDR3 is built from 11 residues. Germline assignment: CDR1 SQVTM and CDR2 ANQGSEA. V lost 7 bases and J 1 base, leaving 7 bases between the germline ends. The CDR3 DNA sequence: TGCAGCGGGGGCCCCCAAGAGACCCAGTACTTC. As protein: CSGGPQETQYF.

This clonotype was observed a handful of times. The J gene is TRBJ2-3, the V gene TRBV7-2; 10 nucleotides align to TRBD1. Trimming cost V 7 bases and J 4 bases; bases outside gene matches: 11. Looked up from germline, CDR1 is SGHTA and CDR2 is FQGNSA. This CDR3 region has 16 residues. CDR3 bases: TGTGCCAGCACCAAAATTTCGGGACAGGGGCCAGATACGCAGTATTTT. This gives the protein CASTKISGQGPDTQYF. Looking up the rest from reference TRBV7-2 and TRBJ2-3 gives the full variable domain: GAGVSQSPSNKVTEKGKDVELRCDPISGHTALYWYRQSLGQGLEFLIYFQGNSAPDKSGLPSDRFSAERTGGSVSTLTIQRTQQEDSAVYLCASTKISGQGPDTQYFGPGTRLTVL.

This clonotype has more than one count but fewer than ten. V usage is TRBV6-2 or TRBV6-3 and J usage is TRBJ2-1, with D possibly matching TRBD2 (6 bases). CDR1 and CDR2 (germline): MNHEY, SVGEGT. This CDR3 spans 15 amino acids. V was cut by 2 bases and J by 6 bases, with 14 bases left in between. The CDR3 loop reads CASSYPGREGNEQFF. CDR3 nucleotides: TGTGCCAGCAGTTACCCCGGGAGAGAAGGCAATGAGCAGTTCTTC.

The chain has TRBV5-1 and TRBJ2-3, with D perhaps matching TRBD2 (6 bases). Germline V gene lookup returns CDR1 SGHRS and CDR2 YFSETQ. This CDR3 comprises 16 residues. V was shortened by 4 bases and J by 0 bases, with 15 bases between the two germline ends. The CDR3 bases are TGCGCCAGCAGCGTTCCGAGGGACTTTAGCACAGATACGCAGTATTTT. Translated: CASSVPRDFSTDTQYF.

Many counts were recorded for this clonotype. J is TRBJ1-2 and V is TRBV28; D uncertain. Germline CDR1 MDHEN, CDR2 SYDVKM. This CDR3 region has 11 residues. The V end lost 4 bases, the J end lost 2 bases, and 2 bases lay between the germline ends. The CDR3 protein is CASSSNYGYTF. The CDR3 nucleotides read TGTGCCAGCAGTTCCAACTATGGCTACACCTTC.

This chain joins TRBV20-1 and TRBJ2-7; a possible D gene is TRBD2 (6 bases). The ends were cut back, 0 bases at V and 7 bases at J, with 22 bases in the middle. The CDR3 consists of 16 residues. Germline V CDR1 and CDR2: DFQATT, SNEGSKA (reference sequence). In DNA, the CDR3 is TGCAGTGCTAGAGACTCAGCGGACTACCTGGTGGGGGAGCAGTACTTC. This sequence encodes CSARDSADYLVGEQYF.

V gene TRBV20-1 combines with J gene TRBJ2-3; D unclear. The V and J ends lost 0 bases and 2 bases respectively, with 9 bases between them. CDR1 and CDR2 (germline): DFQATT, SNEGSKA (reference sequence). This CDR3 is built from 14 residues. The CDR3 nucleotides are TGCAGTGCTAGAGAACCTCGATTCACAGATACGCAGTATTTT. This gives the protein CSAREPRFTDTQYF.

This clonotype was detected only once. The chain employs TRBV11-1 and TRBJ2-3; a weak D match, TRBD2 (7 bases). With 5 bases removed from V and 3 bases from J, the gap between germline ends came to 18 bases. Looked up from germline, CDR1 is SGHAT and CDR2 is FQDESV (reference sequence). The CDR3 sequence is 16 residues long. As DNA, the CDR3 is TGTGCCAGCAGCCTACCGGCCGGGGGGCCAACAGATACGCAGTATTTT. This codes for CASSLPAGGPTDTQYF. The full variable domain, rest sourced from reference TRBV11-1 and TRBJ2-3, is EAEVAQSPRYKITEKSQAVAFWCDPISGHATLYWYRQILGQGPELLVQFQDESVVDDSQLPKDRFSAERLKGVDSTLKIQPAELGDSAMYLCASSLPAGGPTDTQYFGPGTRLTVL.

The table lists this clonotype with a few counts. The gene calls are TRBV20-1 and TRBJ2-3, with TRBD2 as a possible D gene (6 bases). The CDR3 is made up of 10 amino acids. Germline V CDR1 and CDR2: DFQATT, SNEGSKA (reference sequence). CDR3 amino acids: CRTSADTQYF. CDR3 in DNA: TGCAGGACTAGTGCAGATACGCAGTATTTT.

This chain joins TRBV20-1 and TRBJ2-1, with 9 nucleotides matching TRBD2. Germline lookup yields CDR1 DFQATT and CDR2 SNEGSKA (reference sequence). V lost 5 bases and J lost 3; bases outside the gene matches: 2. This CDR3 has 13 amino acids. The CDR3: CSAYSGSYNEQFF. CDR3 bases: TGCAGTGCTTATAGCGGGAGCTACAATGAGCAGTTCTTC.

This clonotype has a handful of counts. This chain links TRBV20-1 with TRBJ1-1, with a weak D call TRBD1 (5 bases). V was cut by 6 bases and J by 8 bases, with 16 bases left in between. The CDR3 spans 12 residues. Germline CDR1 DFQATT, CDR2 SNEGSKA (reference sequence). The CDR3 nucleotides read TGCAGTGCGCGGCTTGACAGCGCCGAAGCTTTCTTT. The encoded protein is CSARLDSAEAFF.

This chain connects TRBV10-3 to TRBJ1-2, with a weak D call TRBD1 (6 bases). Between the trimmed V and J ends, which lost 7 bases and 0 bases, there was a span of 15 bases. Germline V gene data show CDR1 as ENHRY and CDR2 as SYGVKD. The CDR3 sequence is 15 residues long. CDR3 residues: CAIKGGSSSNYGYTF. The CDR3 DNA reads as TGTGCCATCAAGGGGGGTTCCTCTTCTAACTATGGCTACACCTTC.

The rearrangement uses TRBV5-1 and TRBJ2-4; 9 bases map to TRBD2. The end of the DNA is better explained by TRBJ2-7, so the J call may be wrong. Germline values: CDR1 SGHRS, CDR2 YFSETQ. The CDR3 sequence is 17 residues long. The CDR3: CASSSRGASGTSYEQYF. CDR3 nucleotides: TGCGCCAGCAGCTCACGCGGGGCTAGCGGGACATCTTACGAGCAGTACTTC.

This clonotype came up a few times. The chain links TRBV6-2 or TRBV6-3 to TRBJ2-7; the D gene is possibly TRBD1 (5 bases). Germline CDR1 reads MNHEY; CDR2 reads SVGEGT. Trimming shortened V by 0 bases and J by 6 bases, and 12 bases separated the two germline ends. The CDR3 is 14 residues long. CDR3 protein: CASSYSSGWSEQYF. The CDR3 region has the DNA TGTGCCAGCAGTTACTCTTCAGGGTGGTCCGAGCAGTACTTC.

The chain recombines TRBV5-8 with TRBJ1-4, with 10 bases that match TRBD1. The germline CDR1 and CDR2 sequences are SGHTS and YDEGEE. V was pared by 1 base and J by 1 base, with 7 bases of the junction left unmatched. CDR3 length: 18 amino acids. The CDR3 DNA sequence: TGTGCCAGCAGCTTGAGGCTGACAGGGGGCGGAACTAATGAAAAACTGTTTTTT. It specifies CASSLRLTGGGTNEKLFF.

The V gene is TRBV29-1, the J gene TRBJ2-3; TRBD1 matches 11 bases. The trim removed 8 bases at V and 3 bases at J, leaving 7 bases unmatched. Germline V gives CDR1 SQVTM, CDR2 ANQGSEA. The CDR3 has 14 residues. The CDR3 region is CSLGGTGGTDTQYF. The CDR3 nucleotides are TGCAGCCTAGGCGGGACAGGGGGAACAGATACGCAGTATTTT.

This clonotype was seen a few times. The genes are TRBV20-1 and TRBJ2-7, with D perhaps matching TRBD2 (5 bases). Germline V CDR1 and CDR2: DFQATT, SNEGSKA (reference sequence). Trimming took 0 bases from V and 1 from J, leaving 10 bases between them. There are 14 residues in the CDR3. The CDR3 here is CSARDVRDSYEQYF. In DNA form, the CDR3 reads TGCAGTGCTAGAGATGTCCGGGATTCCTACGAGCAGTACTTC.

This rearrangement joins TRBV24-1 to TRBJ2-1, with 8 bases that match TRBD2. The CDR3 spans 17 residues. In germline, CDR1 is KGHDR, CDR2 SFDVKD. The trim removed 3 bases at V and 8 bases at J, leaving 14 bases unmatched. CDR3 protein: CATSDPRSTGGIDEQFF. The CDR3 bases are TGTGCCACCAGTGATCCCCGCTCAACGGGAGGGATCGATGAGCAGTTCTTC.